Listed below are T cell receptor beta chains from one sample, sequenced in a study of post-analysis software for immune sequencing data. Each CDR3 protein gets one entry after TCRdb re-called the PCR reads with MiXCR. The table records approximately 440,000 distinct CDR3 sequences, 45% of them present only once. Sequenced material: blood. The receptor source for this set is a girl aged 5-17 years with multiple sclerosis. Both conserved end residues are part of each CDR3. Fields, in order: J gene, D gene, CDR3 length, clone size, V gene, CDR3 protein, CDR3 DNA. The D gene is left open where the match is weak. Not all rows give a size; the values are once, few, many and, for expanded clones, a class.

>TRBJ2-1|-|14|-|TRBV28
CASSFEQGINEQFF
TGTGCCAGCAGTTTCGAGCAGGGGATCAATGAGCAGTTCTTC
>TRBJ2-3|TRBD2|16|few|TRBV7-3
CASSPLTSGGTDMQYF
TGTGCCAGCAGCCCCTTGACTAGCGGGGGCACAGATATGCAGTATTTT
>TRBJ1-4|TRBD1|18|-|TRBV9
CASSVGRGPFATNEKLFF
TGTGCCAGCAGCGTAGGCAGGGGGCCCTTTGCAACTAATGAAAAACTGTTTTTT
>TRBJ2-5|TRBD2|17|few|TRBV11-2
CASSQYGTSGVGETQYF
TGTGCCAGCAGCCAGTATGGGACTAGCGGAGTCGGAGAGACCCAGTACTTC
>TRBJ1-2|-|14|few|TRBV9
CASSSPGASDGYTF
TGTGCCAGCAGCTCCCCCGGGGCGTCGGATGGCTACACCTTC
>TRBJ1-5|-|15|-|TRBV20-1
CSARTQIHSNQPQHF
TGCAGTGCTAGGACACAAATCCATAGCAATCAGCCCCAGCATTTT
>TRBJ1-2|-|15|-|TRBV5-6
CASSLSRSPNRGYTF
TGTGCCAGCAGCTTGAGTAGGTCCCCCAATCGCGGCTACACCTTC
>TRBJ1-1|-|16|-|TRBV2
CASSEGGIGVNTEAFF
TGTGCCAGCAGTGAAGGAGGAATTGGCGTAAACACTGAAGCTTTCTTT
>TRBJ1-2|-|14|few|TRBV6-5
CASNQGVKDYGYTF
TGTGCCAGCAACCAGGGAGTTAAGGACTATGGCTACACCTTC
>TRBJ2-1|-|14|-|TRBV11-2
CASSFPQGSPEQFF
TGTGCCAGCAGCTTCCCACAGGGAAGTCCTGAGCAGTTCTTC
>TRBJ2-3|TRBD2|16|-|TRBV18
CASSSSTSGSTDTQYF
TGTGCCAGCTCATCCTCGACTAGCGGGAGCACAGATACGCAGTATTTT
>TRBJ2-1|-|11|few|TRBV10-3
CAISEGAIRFF
TGTGCCATCAGTGAAGGGGCTATCCGGTTCTTC
>TRBJ1-2|-|12|-|TRBV6-6
CASTNDNYGYTF
TGTGCCAGCACCAACGATAACTATGGCTACACCTTC
>TRBJ2-5|-|14|-|TRBV7-2
CASSLATGQETQYF
TGTGCCAGCAGCTTAGCTACAGGCCAAGAGACCCAGTACTTC
>TRBJ1-2|TRBD1|11|-|TRBV29-1
CSVPGRQGDTF
TGCAGCGTTCCGGGACGTCAGGGGGACACCTTC
>TRBJ2-7|TRBD1|14|few|TRBV20-1
CSAPPGQGSYEQYF
TGCAGTGCTCCGCCGGGACAGGGGTCCTACGAGCAGTACTTC
>TRBJ2-7|-|11|many|TRBV29-1
CSVEETYEQYF
TGCAGCGTGGAAGAAACCTACGAGCAGTACTTC
>TRBJ1-5|TRBD1|16|-|TRBV7-9
CASSLAGTGGHQPQHF
TGTGCCAGCAGCTTAGCGGGTACAGGGGGGCATCAGCCCCAGCATTTT
>TRBJ2-7|-|16|-|TRBV27
CASSWRGTTGYYEQYF
TGTGCCAGCAGTTGGAGGGGAACGACAGGGTACTACGAGCAGTACTTC
>TRBJ2-7|-|14|-|TRBV27
CASSPDRRIYEQYF
TGTGCCAGCAGTCCCGACAGGCGTATCTACGAGCAGTACTTC
>TRBJ2-7|-|14|many|TRBV6-5
CASSYSFASYEQYF
TGTGCCAGCAGTTACTCGTTTGCCAGCTACGAGCAGTACTTC
>TRBJ1-5|-|15|-|TRBV20-1
CSARDFRGDNQPQHF
TGCAGTGCTAGAGATTTCCGGGGGGACAATCAGCCCCAGCATTTT
>TRBJ2-1|-|13|-|TRBV29-1
CSDGKRRYDEQFF
TGCAGCGACGGAAAAAGGAGGTACGATGAGCAGTTCTTC
>TRBJ1-1|-|13|once|TRBV5-1
CASSLGGNSEAFF
TGCGCCAGCAGCTTAGGGGGGAACTCCGAAGCTTTCTTT
>TRBJ1-5|TRBD1|17|few|TRBV28
CASTILHRGTGNQPQHF
TGTGCCAGCACCATTTTACACAGGGGGACAGGCAATCAGCCCCAGCATTTT
>TRBJ2-5|TRBD1|16|-|TRBV7-2
CASSPRGGQGAKTQYF
TGTGCCAGCAGCCCCAGGGGGGGACAGGGGGCGAAGACCCAGTACTTC
>TRBJ1-2|TRBD1|16|few|TRBV9
CASSGGPTGNDYGYTF
TGTGCCAGCAGCGGAGGTCCGACAGGGAATGACTATGGCTACACCTTC
>TRBJ2-7|-|14|-|TRBV27
CASSLRALAYEQYF
TGTGCCAGCAGTTTACGGGCCCTTGCCTACGAGCAGTACTTC
>TRBJ2-2|-|14|few|TRBV25-1
CASSENVNTGELFF
TGTGCCAGCAGTGAAAATGTGAACACCGGGGAGCTGTTTTTT
>TRBJ2-1|-|14|-|TRBV5-1
CASSLEYSYNEQFF
TGCGCCAGCAGCTTGGAGTACAGTTACAATGAGCAGTTCTTC
>TRBJ2-5|TRBD1|14|-|TRBV13
CASSSRQGQETQYF
TGTGCCAGCAGCTCCCGACAGGGCCAAGAGACCCAGTACTTC
>TRBJ2-5|TRBD1|16|-|TRBV7-8
CASSSPRTGTEETQYF
TGTGCCAGCAGCTCGCCCCGGACAGGGACGGAGGAGACCCAGTACTTC
>TRBJ1-1|TRBD1|14|-|TRBV12-3/TRBV12-4
CASTNTGGRTEAFF
TGTGCCAGCACCAACACAGGGGGCAGGACTGAAGCTTTCTTT
>TRBJ2-1|TRBD1|14|few|TRBV29-1
CSVDYRGPYNEQFF
TGCAGCGTTGACTACAGGGGCCCCTACAATGAGCAGTTCTTC
>TRBJ2-5|-|15|-|TRBV7-9
CASSLGAGRSNEQYF
TGTGCCAGCAGCTTAGGCGCGGGTAGGAGCAATGAGCAGTACTTC
>TRBJ1-5|TRBD1|14|-|TRBV6-5
CASSLTGEGQPRHF
TGTGCCAGCAGTCTTACAGGGGAGGGGCAGCCCCGGCATTTT
>TRBJ1-1|TRBD1|13|-|TRBV5-1
CASGTEMNTEAFF
TGCGCCAGCGGGACAGAGATGAACACTGAAGCTTTCTTT
>TRBJ2-5|-|13|-|TRBV24-1
CATSGAYQETQYF
TGTGCCACCAGTGGAGCGTACCAAGAGACCCAGTACTTC
>TRBJ2-5|-|13|-|TRBV27
CASSATGWETQYF
TGTGCCAGCAGTGCCACAGGGTGGGAGACCCAGTACTTC
>TRBJ2-7|TRBD2|18|-|TRBV20-1
CSADDELAGFPRSYEQYF
TGCAGTGCTGACGACGAGCTAGCGGGCTTTCCCCGCTCCTACGAGCAGTACTTC
>TRBJ1-1|-|15|-|TRBV7-9
CASSSGQRVLTEAFF
TGTGCCAGCAGCTCCGGACAGAGGGTTCTGACTGAAGCTTTCTTT
>TRBJ2-7|-|15|-|TRBV5-1
CASSLASPSGNEQYF
TGCGCCAGCAGCTTGGCCAGCCCCTCCGGCAACGAGCAGTACTTC
>TRBJ2-4|TRBD1|16|once|TRBV5-1
CASSLTGARAKNIQYF
TGCGCCAGCAGCCTGACAGGGGCCAGAGCCAAAAACATTCAGTACTTC
>TRBJ2-2|TRBD2|16|-|TRBV15
CATSRDGRAYTGELFF
TGTGCCACCAGCAGAGATGGGAGGGCTTACACCGGGGAGCTGTTTTTT
>TRBJ1-2|-|14|-|TRBV11-2
CASSLETGTGGYTF
TGTGCCAGCAGCTTAGAGACCGGGACGGGTGGCTACACCTTC
>TRBJ1-1|-|11|-|TRBV5-6
CASTYNTEAFF
TGTGCCAGCACCTACAACACTGAAGCTTTCTTT